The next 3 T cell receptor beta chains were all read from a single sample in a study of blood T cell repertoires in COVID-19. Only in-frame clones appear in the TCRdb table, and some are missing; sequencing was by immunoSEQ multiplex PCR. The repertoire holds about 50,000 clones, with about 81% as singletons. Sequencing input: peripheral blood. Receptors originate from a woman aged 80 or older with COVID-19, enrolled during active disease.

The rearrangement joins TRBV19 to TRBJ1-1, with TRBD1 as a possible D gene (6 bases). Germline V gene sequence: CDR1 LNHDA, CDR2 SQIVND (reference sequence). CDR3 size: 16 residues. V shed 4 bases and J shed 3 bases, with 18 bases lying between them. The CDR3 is CASSTRRGGGHTEAFF. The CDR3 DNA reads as TGTGCCAGTAGTACGCGCCGAGGGGGTGGGCACACTGAAGCTTTCTTT.

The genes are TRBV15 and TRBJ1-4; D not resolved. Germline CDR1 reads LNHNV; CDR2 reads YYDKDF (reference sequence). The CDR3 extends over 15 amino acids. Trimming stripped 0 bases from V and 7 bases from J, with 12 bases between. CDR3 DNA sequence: TGTGCCACCAGCAGAGATCGGGGATTGGGTGAAAAACTGTTTTTT. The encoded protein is CATSRDRGLGEKLFF. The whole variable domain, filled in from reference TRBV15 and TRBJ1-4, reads DAMVIQNPRYQVTQFGKPVTLSCSQTLNHNVMYWYQQKSSQAPKLLFHYYDKDFNNEADTPDNFQSRRPNTSFCFLDIRSPGLGDTAMYLCATSRDRGLGEKLFFGSGTQLSVL.

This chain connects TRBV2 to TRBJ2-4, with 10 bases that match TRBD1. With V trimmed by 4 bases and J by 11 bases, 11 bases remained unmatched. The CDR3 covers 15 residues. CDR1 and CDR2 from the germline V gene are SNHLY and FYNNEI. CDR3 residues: CASSGLRTGGSVQYF. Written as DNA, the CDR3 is TGTGCCAGCAGTGGCCTAAGGACAGGGGGTTCCGTTCAGTACTTC.